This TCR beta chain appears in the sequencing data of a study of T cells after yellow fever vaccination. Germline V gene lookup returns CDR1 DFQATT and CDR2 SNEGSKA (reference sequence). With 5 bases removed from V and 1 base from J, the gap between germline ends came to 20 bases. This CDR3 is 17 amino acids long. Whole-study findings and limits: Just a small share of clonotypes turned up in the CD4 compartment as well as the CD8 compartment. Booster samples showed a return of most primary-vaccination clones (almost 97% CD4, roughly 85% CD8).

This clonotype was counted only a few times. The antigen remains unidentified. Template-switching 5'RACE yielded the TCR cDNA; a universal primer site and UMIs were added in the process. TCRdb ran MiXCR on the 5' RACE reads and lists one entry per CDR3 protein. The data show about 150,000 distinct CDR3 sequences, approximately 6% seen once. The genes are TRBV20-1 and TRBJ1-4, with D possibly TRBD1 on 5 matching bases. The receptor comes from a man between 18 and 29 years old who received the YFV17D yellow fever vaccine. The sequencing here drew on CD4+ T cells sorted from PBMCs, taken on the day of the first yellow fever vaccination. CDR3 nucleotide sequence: TGCAGTGCTCAGTTCCCGGGAGGGGAAGTAACTAATGAAAAACTGTTTTTT. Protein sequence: CSAQFPGGEVTNEKLFF.